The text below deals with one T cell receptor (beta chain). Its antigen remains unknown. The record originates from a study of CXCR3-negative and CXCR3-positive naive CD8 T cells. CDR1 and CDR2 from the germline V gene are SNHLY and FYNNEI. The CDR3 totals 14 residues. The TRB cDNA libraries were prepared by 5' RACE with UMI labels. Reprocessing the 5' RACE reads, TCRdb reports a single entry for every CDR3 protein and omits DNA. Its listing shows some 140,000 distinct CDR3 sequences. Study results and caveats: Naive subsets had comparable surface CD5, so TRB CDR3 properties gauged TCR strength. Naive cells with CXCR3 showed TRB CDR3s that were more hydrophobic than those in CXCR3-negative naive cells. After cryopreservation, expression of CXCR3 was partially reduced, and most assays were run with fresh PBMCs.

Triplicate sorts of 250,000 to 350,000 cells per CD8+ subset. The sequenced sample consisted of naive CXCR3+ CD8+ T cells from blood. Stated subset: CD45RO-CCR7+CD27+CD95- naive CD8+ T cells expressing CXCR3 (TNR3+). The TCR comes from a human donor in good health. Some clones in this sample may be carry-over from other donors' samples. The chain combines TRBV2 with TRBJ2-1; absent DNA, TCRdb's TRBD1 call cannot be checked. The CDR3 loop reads CASSDGGPYNEQFF.